This TCR beta chain was identified in a study of cytomegalovirus exposure and HLA in healthy donors (TCRdb year 2017). Context from the whole study: In an earlier analysis of some 550 of the donors, about 260 Gb of sequence data and 90 million to 120 million unique TCR beta sequences from about 190 million T cells were reported. Both class I and class II loci were covered by HLA typing, at four-digit resolution. Among the roughly 390 genotyped donors, around 81% belonged to the genetic ancestry cluster associated with self-reported Caucasian donors. A later genetic analysis used genome-wide SNP genotypes for 398 of the 666 donors, treating that subset as a discovery cohort. The number of typed donors differed by locus: 629-630 for A, B, C, DRB1 and DQB1; 500 to 550 for DQA1; 606 for DPA1; and around 470 for DPB1. An early release that covered about 600 HLA-typed donors contained 300 to 350 gigabases of sequencing data and tens of millions of unique TCR sequences. An earlier analysis of nearly 600 of the donors applied high-throughput TCR beta sequencing to assess whether each TCR beta V gene segment acted as functional or pseudogenic. Among some 410 genotyped donors of the cohort, an average of about 220,000 unique TCR beta nucleotide sequences was sequenced per donor, of which approximately 18% were non-productive. About 5 DR-DQ haplotypes were handled as single units for association and clustering, since linkage in the cohort was strong. In the later analysis, no new phenotypic data were used to find candidate immune exposures; instead, reliance was placed on TCR beta sequences and their occurrence across donors. In a later analysis, previously published TCR beta repertoires from about 640 donors were re-analyzed and high-resolution HLA genotyping was added so that TCR occurrence patterns could be studied. Along with the roughly 670-subject first cohort, a separate validation cohort of over a hundred different subjects was used. Donor age, sex, ethnicity and CMV serostatus were compiled together with the repertoire data. The study used immunosequencing to profile the T cell repertoires of 666 subjects and linked those repertoires to cytomegalovirus serostatus. To predict cytomegalovirus infection status, the study combined high-throughput TCR immunosequencing, statistical association of individual TCRs with disease status, and machine learning. All discovery cohort repertoires had been generated on a single sequencing platform. The study aimed to test whether cataloging public T cell receptors could reveal signatures of past pathogen exposure. Here is what the overall study found, with its caveats: Broadly in line with IMGT annotations, most TCR beta V segments showed up in productive rearrangements about 87% or about 30% of the time in an earlier analysis of roughly 590 of the donors. According to a later genetic analysis, donors in an Asian-associated ancestry cluster had fewer N-insertions in productive TCRs than the roughly 670-donor mean. HLA typing was unavailable for some donors at each locus, so association tests used only the typed subset. Strong co-occurrence of HLA alleles, especially DR and DQ, made assigning TCR associations to individual alleles difficult. Several of the top co-occurrence clusters appeared to be linked to parvovirus B19, influenza, CMV and Epstein-Barr virus, according to a later analysis. At a false discovery rate of 0.05, a later analysis linked around 15,000 TCR beta sequences to specific HLA alleles. Compared with equally common non-associated chains, HLA-associated TCR beta chains in a later analysis were more clonally expanded and had lower generation probabilities. Across donors, most TCR sequences were observed very rarely, whereas some public TCRs were present in many individuals. CMV serostatus was the only immune exposure information available for the cohort. A later genetic analysis associated a missense DCLRE1C variant with V-gene and J-gene trimming of TCR beta chains, and an independent cohort replicated the association. Linkage disequilibrium might explain the correlated functional status among segregating V segments, but an unknown experimental factor could not be ruled out. Three of the identified cytomegalovirus-associated TCR beta chains were confirmed in vitro to be specific for cytomegalovirus antigens. A further reported finding was that TCR beta sequences accurately predicted the HLA-A and HLA-B alleles for most subjects in the first cohort. A cluster of highly shared sequence variants was judged likely to represent a technical artifact of the sequencing pipeline. In a later analysis, most CMV-associated TCR beta chains were found to appear HLA-restricted, with HLA associations seemingly driven largely by CMV exposure. The classifier was reported to diagnose cytomegalovirus status with high specificity and sensitivity in both the original cohort and the validation cohort. The authors suggested that the approach could potentially be extended to other disease states and immunological phenotypes. Presence/absence analyses assumed roughly uniform sequencing depth across donors, an assumption that may not hold. In this cohort, only TCR beta chains were sequenced, and detectable features were limited by the absence of alpha or paired-chain data. Roughly 15 rarely observed V segments, including chromosome 9 orphons, were excluded from the earlier analysis of 550 to 700 of the donors because counts were too low. In a later analysis, TCR association rates were found to vary across HLA loci, with the most associated TCRs seen for DRB1 alleles and the fewest for HLA-C alleles. The study listed approximately 150 TCR beta chains as associated with cytomegalovirus.

With regard to this clone: What antigen it recognizes has not been identified. There are no base qualities to consult, and no much larger clone falls within one base.

The receptor library was made with the immunoSEQ multiplex PCR assay. For the multiplex PCR, a mixture combining 60 forward primers for TCR Vbeta segments and 13 reverse primers for TCR Jbeta segments was used. Amplification of the CDR3 region of rearranged TCR beta genes was performed with a multiplex PCR assay on genomic DNA. Amplified TCR beta libraries were sequenced as 87-base-pair reads on the Illumina HiSeq System. Concerning the study's data processing: A later analysis tallied approximately 87 million unique TCR beta chains across the 550 to 850 repertoires, and approximately 12 million of those chains were shared by two or more donors. A nearest-neighbor algorithm error-corrected the raw reads and collapsed the reads into unique sequences, merging closely related sequences to remove PCR and sequencing errors. To assign V, D and J gene segments, CDR3 sequences were aligned to IMGT reference sequences. For a sequence to be retained, a match of at least six nucleotides was required to both a V gene segment and a J gene segment. Rearrangements were classified as productive when the CDR3 lacked stop codons and remained in frame with V and J, and all other rearrangements were classified as non-productive. Following IMGT convention, CDR3 was defined as the stretch from the second conserved V-encoded cysteine up to the conserved J-encoded phenylalanine. Sequences without an unambiguous match to a single V gene segment were excluded from the earlier analysis of several hundred of the donors. In an earlier analysis of 587 of the donors, V segments were called functional above 56.7% productive rearrangements and were called segregating when the between-donor standard deviation exceeded 5%. A statistical classification framework was built for diagnosing cytomegalovirus status from the catalog of TCR beta chain sequences. In a later analysis, TCR nucleotide sequences were compared against IMGT/GENE-DB human TR gene sequences so that V and J genes could be assigned. The TCRdist pipeline was used in a later analysis to assign CDR3 sequences and most-parsimonious VDJ recombination scenarios. In a later analysis, each TCR beta chain was defined by its CDR3 amino acid sequence together with its V-gene family, and reads without a unique V-gene family were excluded. In a later analysis, 500 to 700 highly shared, low-generation-probability nucleotide sequences were removed to address suspected cross-contamination and a sequencing artifact. A later analysis calculated a clonal expansion index for each public chain from normalized within-repertoire ranks of inferred template counts. In a later analysis, generation probabilities were computed using a VDJ recombination model fitted to out-of-frame rearrangements, and the results were checked against IGoR. In a later analysis, TCR-TCR, TCR-HLA and TCR-CMV co-occurrence was scored with hypergeometric tests, and a repertoire-size bias correction was applied to TCR pairs. A later analysis estimated false discovery rates by permuting HLA or CMV assignments 20 times. In a later analysis, co-occurring TCRs were grouped with DBSCAN, and TCRdist sequence similarity was added when clustering was performed within HLA-allele-positive subsets. For co-occurrence clustering, repertoires with fewer than 30,000 or more than 120,000 public chains were excluded, along with a handful of repertoires with anomalous nucleotide sharing. TCRdb provides this immuneACCESS table in a form limited to in-frame rearrangements. Some clones are lacking; in checked studies, under half of them reflect an unresolved V gene, and why the rest are absent is not known. For V, J and clone size, that table is used; D and trimming come from the DNA. For this sample there are about 190,000 clones; roughly 76% appear just once. Of the sample, 2% to 2.5% is held by the ten largest clones.

The cohort comprised some 680 healthy bone marrow donors. Cohort members were all nominally healthy when sampled, although unrecorded immune exposures were likely present. The donor was CMV seropositive and was included in the group of 250 to 350 seropositive cohort members. Each donor provided a peripheral blood sample, and peripheral blood mononuclear cells were used for TCR beta sequencing. The Qiagen DNeasy Blood Extraction Kit was used to extract genomic DNA from the blood cell samples. The TCR originated in a woman aged 25 to 39 in good health and CMV-seropositive. The sample consisted of PBMCs.

The sequence in DNA is TGTGCCAGCAGCCAAGAGGGCGGGGCGAACACCGGGGAGCTGTTTTTT. This sequence encodes CASSQEGGANTGELFF. The chain is encoded by TRBV4-2 joined to TRBJ2-2; tentative D gene TRBD2, with 6 bases matching. The CDR1 and CDR2 encoded by the germline V gene are LGHNA and YNFKEQ. The junction carries 8 bases between V and J, which are trimmed by 0 bases and 0 bases respectively. Inclusive of the bounding cysteine and phenylalanine, the CDR3 is 16 residues long. Only CDR3 DNA is held: 48 bases, read in frame from base 1.